What follows are 21 T cell receptor beta chains derived from one specimen sequenced in a study of blood T cell repertoires in COVID-19. Clones were read by immunoSEQ multiplex PCR, and TCRdb kept only the in-frame ones, dropping some. This sample has roughly 260,000 clones; roughly nine tenths occur once, and the top ten carry approximately 1.2%. The sequencing sample was made of PBMCs or T cells enriched from blood (not recorded which). Receptors were obtained from a human donor in a cohort exposed to, infected with or recovered from COVID-19 (not recorded which). The donor label of this sample is uncertain.

As to this clone: The conserved phenylalanine or tryptophan is not found at the CDR3 terminus, so this likely reflects a read error. The DNA is omitted, as the CDR3 cannot be located on it reliably, and the CDR3 follows TCRdb's listing. The chain has TRBV12-3 or TRBV12-4 and TRBJ2-7; the table gives TRBD2 as D, unverified against the DNA. The CDR3 spans 13 amino acids, including both terminal residues. CDR3 amino acids: CASSLGTSGARYI.

This sequence joins TRBV29-1 and TRBJ1-2, with 8 bases lining up with TRBD1. The trim removed 6 bases at V and 0 bases at J, leaving 3 bases unmatched. The CDR3 runs to 13 residues. Germline V CDR1 and CDR2: SQVTM, ANQGSEA. The CDR3 is CSVDRGANYGYTF. The CDR3 nucleotides are TGCAGCGTAGACAGGGGCGCTAACTATGGCTACACCTTC. Based on the CDR3 plus reference TRBV29-1 and TRBJ1-2, the full variable domain is SAVISQKPSRDICQRGTSLTIQCQVDSQVTMMFWYRQQPGQSLTLIATANQGSEATYESGFVIDKFPISRPNLTFSTLTVSNMSPEDSSIYLCSVDRGANYGYTFGSGTRLTVV.

J is TRBJ2-5 and V is TRBV2; TRBD2 matches 8 bases. CDR3 length: 13 residues. J was trimmed by 5 bases and V by 10 bases; bases with no gene match: 9. Germline CDR1 reads SNHLY; CDR2 reads FYNNEI. The CDR3 spells CATGRGLSETQYF. DNA for the CDR3: TGTGCCACCGGGAGGGGACTCTCCGAGACCCAGTACTTC.

V gene TRBV19 combines with J gene TRBJ2-1; TRBD2 matches 8 bases. V was pared by 1 base and J by 0 bases, with 5 bases of the junction left unmatched. There are 17 residues in the CDR3. Germline CDR1 is LNHDA and CDR2 is SQIVND (reference sequence). CDR3: CASSIGLSGASYNEQFF. CDR3 DNA sequence: TGTGCCAGTAGTATAGGCCTTAGCGGGGCCTCCTACAATGAGCAGTTCTTC.

The chain recombines TRBV6-5 with TRBJ2-7; tentatively, D is TRBD2 (5 bases). The CDR3 extends over 15 amino acids. Germline V lookup: CDR1 MNHEY, CDR2 SVGAGI. V lost 0 bases, J lost 2 bases, and 11 bases lay in between. The CDR3 loop reads CASSYSTGRTYEQYF. The CDR3 coding sequence is TGTGCCAGCAGTTACTCGACGGGAAGAACCTACGAGCAGTACTTC.

The chain joins TRBV6-1 to TRBJ2-7; D possibly corresponds to TRBD1 (6 bases). The germline V gene has CDR1 MNHNS and CDR2 SASEGT. This CDR3 is built from 17 residues. Trimming shortened V by 1 base and J by 0 bases, and 16 bases separated the two germline ends. CDR3 amino acids: CASSEGSRQDHSYEQYF. CDR3 DNA sequence: TGTGCCAGCAGTGAAGGTTCCCGACAGGACCACTCCTACGAGCAGTACTTC.

This rearrangement joins TRBV19 to TRBJ1-2; D might be TRBD1 (6 bases). This CDR3 is built from 14 residues. CDR1 and CDR2 (germline): LNHDA, SQIVND (reference sequence). Trimming shortened V by 8 bases and J by 0 bases, and 13 bases separated the two germline ends. CDR3 amino acids: CASGRSGANYGYTF. The CDR3 DNA follows: TGTGCCAGTGGCCGTTCAGGGGCTAACTATGGCTACACCTTC. The whole variable domain, remainder taken from reference TRBV19 and TRBJ1-2, is DGGITQSPKYLFRKEGQNVTLSCEQNLNHDAMYWYRQDPGQGLRLIYYSQIVNDFQKGDIAEGYSVSREKKESFPLTVTSAQKNPTAFYLCASGRSGANYGYTFGSGTRLTVV.

CDR3 in DNA: TGTGCCAGCTCACCCACAGGGGGAATAACAGATACGCAGTATTTT. It is translated as CASSPTGGITDTQYF. This rearrangement joins TRBV18 to TRBJ2-3; TRBD1 matches 8 bases. Germline V CDR1 and CDR2: KGHSH, LQKENI. V gave up 3 bases and J gave up 3 bases; unmatched junction bases: 5. The CDR3 is 15 residues long.

The chain carries TRBV19 and TRBJ1-1, with no clear D. Trimming cost V 7 bases and J 3 bases, with 15 bases left between them. Germline values: CDR1 LNHDA, CDR2 SQIVND (reference sequence). The CDR3 is 14 residues long. DNA for the CDR3: TGTGCCAGTAAGGACGGTGGGCGGGACACTGAAGCTTTCTTT. Residues: CASKDGGRDTEAFF. The complete variable domain, with remaining parts taken from reference TRBV19 and TRBJ1-1, reads DGGITQSPKYLFRKEGQNVTLSCEQNLNHDAMYWYRQDPGQGLRLIYYSQIVNDFQKGDIAEGYSVSREKKESFPLTVTSAQKNPTAFYLCASKDGGRDTEAFFGQGTRLTVV.

The chain couples TRBV30 to TRBJ1-1, with D perhaps matching TRBD1 (5 bases). Germline V gene sequence: CDR1 GTSNPN, CDR2 SVGIG (reference sequence). CDR3 size: 13 residues. Trimming cost V 4 bases and J 5 bases, with 14 bases left between them. In DNA form, the CDR3 reads TGTGCCTGGATTATACGGGGGAAGACTGAAGCTTTCTTT. It specifies CAWIIRGKTEAFF.

This rearrangement joins TRBV2 to TRBJ2-3, with D maybe TRBD1 (6 bases). CDR3 length: 15 residues. V lost 4 bases to trimming and J lost 0 bases, with 11 bases between them. The germline CDR1 and CDR2 sequences are SNHLY and FYNNEI. CDR3 nucleotide sequence: TGTGCCAGCAGTGCTCAGGGGTCTAGCACAGATACGCAGTATTTT. It encodes CASSAQGSSTDTQYF. Full variable domain (remainder filled in from reference TRBV2 and TRBJ2-3): EPEVTQTPSHQVTQMGQEVILRCVPISNHLYFYWYRQILGQKVEFLVSFYNNEISEKSEIFDDQFSVERPDGSNFTLKIRSTKLEDSAMYFCASSAQGSSTDTQYFGPGTRLTVL.

The J gene is TRBJ1-1, the V gene TRBV4-1; TRBD1 matches 9 bases. Germline V gene lookup returns CDR1 MGHRA and CDR2 YSYEKL. J lost 2 bases, V lost 4 bases, and 5 bases had no gene match. The CDR3 is made up of 15 amino acids. The CDR3 DNA follows: TGCGCCAGCAGCCGGGACAGGGAACTTAACACTGAAGCTTTCTTT. Translated, it gives CASSRDRELNTEAFF.

The chain has TRBV27 and TRBJ2-7; 7 nucleotides match TRBD2. J gave up 3 bases and V 4 bases, and 12 bases lay outside the gene matches. This CDR3 is 16 amino acids long. Germline CDR1 is MNHEY and CDR2 is SMNVEV (reference sequence). The CDR3 nucleotides read TGTGCCAGCAGTTCGAGAACGACTAGCCCTGACTACGAGCAGTACTTC. It encodes CASSSRTTSPDYEQYF.

The rearrangement uses TRBV11-2 and TRBJ2-5, with D tentatively TRBD2 (5 bases). The V end lost 5 bases, the J end lost 5 bases, and 18 bases lay between the germline ends. The CDR3 is 15 amino acids. CDR1 and CDR2 from the germline V gene are SGHAT and FQNNGV. Written as DNA, the CDR3 is TGTGCCAGCAGCCAAGCGGCCCAAACGGGGGAGACCCAGTACTTC. Its protein is CASSQAAQTGETQYF.

This sequence joins TRBV5-1 and TRBJ2-3; no firm D call. With 7 bases removed from V and 0 bases from J, the gap between germline ends came to 12 bases. The CDR3 length is 14 residues. Germline loops: CDR1 SGHRS, CDR2 YFSETQ. The CDR3 loop reads CASQMADSTDTQYF. Here the CDR3 DNA reads TGCGCCAGCCAAATGGCAGATAGCACAGATACGCAGTATTTT.

This chain connects TRBV27 to TRBJ1-4, with 7 bases lining up with TRBD1. Germline V gene data show CDR1 as MNHEY and CDR2 as SMNVEV (reference sequence). The CDR3 runs to 12 residues. The V gene end was trimmed by 6 bases and the J gene end by 6 bases; junction bases not matched to a gene: 1. The CDR3 nucleotides read TGTGCCAGCAGGACAGGGTATGAAAAACTGTTTTTT. It translates to CASRTGYEKLFF.

Comments on this clone: Distinct nucleotide sequences in the sample also encode this CDR3. J is TRBJ2-2 and V is TRBV5-1; D is perhaps TRBD1 (6 bases). Per the germline V gene, CDR1 is SGHRS and CDR2 is YFSETQ. The CDR3 sequence is 14 residues long. Trimming left V 5 bases short and J 2 bases short, with 10 bases between. The CDR3 loop reads CASSPGQNTGELFF. The CDR3 nucleotides read TGCGCCAGCAGTCCGGGACAAAACACCGGGGAGCTGTTTTTT. The full variable domain, with the rest looked up from reference TRBV5-1 and TRBJ2-2, is KAGVTQTPRYLIKTRGQQVTLSCSPISGHRSVSWYQQTPGQGLQFLFEYFSETQRNKGNFPGRFSGRQFSNSRSEMNVSTLELGDSALYLCASSPGQNTGELFFGEGSRLTVL.

V and J are TRBV9 and TRBJ1-2; 8 positions agree with TRBD1. The CDR3 length is 15 residues. Per the germline V gene, CDR1 is SGDLS and CDR2 is YYNGEE. V was clipped by 0 bases and J by 4 bases; unmatched bases: 5. CDR3 amino acids: CASSVEGQAPYGYTF. CDR3 bases: TGTGCCAGCAGCGTAGAGGGACAGGCCCCCTATGGCTACACCTTC.

The chain carries TRBV7-6 and TRBJ2-5, with 11 positions matching TRBD2. Germline CDR1 SGHVS, CDR2 FNYEAQ. V gave up 3 bases and J gave up 7 bases; unmatched junction bases: 10. The CDR3 runs 16 residues. The CDR3 sequence: CASSFQGLAAVGTQYF. The CDR3 nucleotides read TGTGCCAGCAGCTTCCAGGGACTAGCGGCGGTGGGGACCCAGTACTTC.

CDR3 sequence: CASSTGTGQETQYF. DNA of the CDR3: TGTGCCAGTAGTACCGGGACAGGTCAAGAGACCCAGTACTTC. V gene TRBV19 combines with J gene TRBJ2-5; TRBD1 aligns across 8 bases. The V and J ends lost 4 bases and 2 bases, in that order; junction bases with no gene match: 3. The CDR3 runs 14 residues. Germline CDR1 is LNHDA and CDR2 is SQIVND (reference sequence).

This clone was counted a single time. V is TRBV13 and J is TRBJ2-3; no clear D gene. Germline CDR1 PRHDT, CDR2 FYEKMQ (reference sequence). CDR3 length: 17 residues. The V end was cut by 5 bases, the J end by 2 bases, with 20 bases between. The CDR3 nucleotides are TGTGCCAGCAGCCCCATGTCGGAGAGGAGTTCCACAGATACGCAGTATTTT. Amino acids: CASSPMSERSSTDTQYF.